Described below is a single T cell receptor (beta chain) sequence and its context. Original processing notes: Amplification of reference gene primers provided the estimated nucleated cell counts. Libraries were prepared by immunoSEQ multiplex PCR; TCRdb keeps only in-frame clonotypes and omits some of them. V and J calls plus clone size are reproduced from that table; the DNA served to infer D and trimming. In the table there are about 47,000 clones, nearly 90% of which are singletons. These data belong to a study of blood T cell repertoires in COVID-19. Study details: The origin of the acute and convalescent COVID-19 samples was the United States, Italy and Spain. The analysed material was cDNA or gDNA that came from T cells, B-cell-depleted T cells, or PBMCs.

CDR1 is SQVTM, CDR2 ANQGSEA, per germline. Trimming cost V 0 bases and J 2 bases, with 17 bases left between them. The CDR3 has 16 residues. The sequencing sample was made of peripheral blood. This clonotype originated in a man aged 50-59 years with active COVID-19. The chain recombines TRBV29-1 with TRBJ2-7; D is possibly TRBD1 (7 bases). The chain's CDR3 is CSVEEQRAGQTYEQYF. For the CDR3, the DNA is TGCAGCGTTGAAGAGCAGCGGGCGGGACAGACCTACGAGCAGTACTTC.